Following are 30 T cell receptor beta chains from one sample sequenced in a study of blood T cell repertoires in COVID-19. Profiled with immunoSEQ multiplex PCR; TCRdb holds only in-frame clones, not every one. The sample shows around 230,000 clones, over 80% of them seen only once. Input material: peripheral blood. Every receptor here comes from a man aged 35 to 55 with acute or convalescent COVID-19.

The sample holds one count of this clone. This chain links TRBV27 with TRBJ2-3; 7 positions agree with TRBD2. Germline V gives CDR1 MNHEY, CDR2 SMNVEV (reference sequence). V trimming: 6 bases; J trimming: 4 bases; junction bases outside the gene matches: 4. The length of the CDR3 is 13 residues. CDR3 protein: CASRAGAADTQYF. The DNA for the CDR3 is TGTGCCAGCAGGGCGGGAGCGGCAGATACGCAGTATTTT.

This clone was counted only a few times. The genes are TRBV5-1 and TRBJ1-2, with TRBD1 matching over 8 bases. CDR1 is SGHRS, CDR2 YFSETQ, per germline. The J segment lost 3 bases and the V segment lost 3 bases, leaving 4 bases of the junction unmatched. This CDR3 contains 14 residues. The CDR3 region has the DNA TGCGCCAGCAGCTCTGTGACAGGGGACTATGGCTACACCTTC. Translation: CASSSVTGDYGYTF.

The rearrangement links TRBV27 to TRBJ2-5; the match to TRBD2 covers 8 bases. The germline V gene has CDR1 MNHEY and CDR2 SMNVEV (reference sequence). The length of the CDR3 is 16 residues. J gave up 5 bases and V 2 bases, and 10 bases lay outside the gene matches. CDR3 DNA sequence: TGTGCCAGCAGTTTAGGTTCGGGGGGGCTCGGTGAGACCCAGTACTTC. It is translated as CASSLGSGGLGETQYF.

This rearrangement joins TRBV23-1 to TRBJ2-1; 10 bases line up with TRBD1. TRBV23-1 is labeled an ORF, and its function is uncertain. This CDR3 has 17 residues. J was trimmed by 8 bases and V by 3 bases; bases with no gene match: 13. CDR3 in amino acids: CASSHRKGQGSGDEQFF. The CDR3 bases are TGCGCCAGCAGTCACCGTAAGGGACAGGGGTCCGGCGATGAGCAGTTCTTC.

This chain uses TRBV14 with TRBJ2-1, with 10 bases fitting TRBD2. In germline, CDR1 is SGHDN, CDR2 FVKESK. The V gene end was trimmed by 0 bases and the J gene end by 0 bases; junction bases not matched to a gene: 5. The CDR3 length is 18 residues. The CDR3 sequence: CASSQDTSGMSSYNEQFF. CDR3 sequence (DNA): TGTGCCAGCAGCCAAGACACTAGCGGGATGAGCTCCTACAATGAGCAGTTCTTC.

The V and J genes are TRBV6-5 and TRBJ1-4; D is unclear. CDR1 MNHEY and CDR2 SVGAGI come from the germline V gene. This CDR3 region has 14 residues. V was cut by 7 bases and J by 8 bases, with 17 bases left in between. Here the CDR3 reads CASTTSPREEKLFF. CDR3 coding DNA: TGTGCCAGCACTACGTCCCCTCGCGAGGAAAAACTGTTTTTT.

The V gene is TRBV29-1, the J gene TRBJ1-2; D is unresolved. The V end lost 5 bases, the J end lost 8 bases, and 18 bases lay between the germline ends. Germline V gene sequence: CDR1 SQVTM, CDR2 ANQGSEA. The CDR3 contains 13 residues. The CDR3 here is CSVHIFEGHGYTF. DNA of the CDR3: TGCAGCGTTCATATTTTCGAGGGCCACGGCTACACCTTC.

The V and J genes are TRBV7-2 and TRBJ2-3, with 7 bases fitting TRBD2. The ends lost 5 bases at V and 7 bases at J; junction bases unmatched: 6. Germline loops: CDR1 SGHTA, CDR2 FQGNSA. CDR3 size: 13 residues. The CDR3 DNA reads TGTGCCAGCAGCACGGGACTAAAGCATACGCAGTATTTT. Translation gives CASSTGLKHTQYF.

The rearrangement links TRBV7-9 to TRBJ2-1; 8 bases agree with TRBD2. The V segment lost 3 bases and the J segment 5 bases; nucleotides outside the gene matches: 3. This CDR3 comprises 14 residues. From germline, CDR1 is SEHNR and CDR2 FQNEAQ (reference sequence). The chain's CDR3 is CASSLALADNEQFF. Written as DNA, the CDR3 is TGTGCCAGCAGCTTGGCACTAGCGGACAATGAGCAGTTCTTC.

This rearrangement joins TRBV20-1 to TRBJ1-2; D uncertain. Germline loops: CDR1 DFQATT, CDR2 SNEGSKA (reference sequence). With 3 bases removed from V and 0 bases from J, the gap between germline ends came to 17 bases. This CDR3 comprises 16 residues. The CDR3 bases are TGCAGTGCTAGTGCCCTACCCCGGCTAGCTAACTATGGCTACACCTTC. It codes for CSASALPRLANYGYTF.

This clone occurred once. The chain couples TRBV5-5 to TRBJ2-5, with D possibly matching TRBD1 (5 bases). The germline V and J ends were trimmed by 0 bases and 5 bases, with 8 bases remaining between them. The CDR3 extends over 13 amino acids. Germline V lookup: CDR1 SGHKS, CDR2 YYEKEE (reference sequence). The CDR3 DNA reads TGTGCCAGCAGCTTGGCAGGGTGGGAGACCCAGTACTTC. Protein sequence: CASSLAGWETQYF.

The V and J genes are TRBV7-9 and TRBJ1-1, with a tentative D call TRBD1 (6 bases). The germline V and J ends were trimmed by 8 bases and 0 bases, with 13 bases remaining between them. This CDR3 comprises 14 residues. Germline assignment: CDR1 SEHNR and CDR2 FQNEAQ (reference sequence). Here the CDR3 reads CASWGRGMNTEAFF. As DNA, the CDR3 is TGTGCCAGCTGGGGGAGGGGGATGAACACTGAAGCTTTCTTT.

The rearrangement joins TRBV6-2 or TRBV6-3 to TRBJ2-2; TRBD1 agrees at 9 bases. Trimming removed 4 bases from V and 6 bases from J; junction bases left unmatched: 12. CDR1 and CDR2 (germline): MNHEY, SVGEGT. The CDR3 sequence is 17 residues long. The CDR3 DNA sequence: TGTGCCAGCAGTTTTTCTTCAAGGACAGGGGTGGCCGGGGAGCTGTTTTTT. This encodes CASSFSSRTGVAGELFF.

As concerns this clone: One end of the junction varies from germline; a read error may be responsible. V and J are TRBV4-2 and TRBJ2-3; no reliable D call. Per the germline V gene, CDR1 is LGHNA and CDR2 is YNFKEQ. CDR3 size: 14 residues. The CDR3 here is CASSQVRSTDTQYF. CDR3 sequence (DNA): TGTGCTAGCAGCCAAGTGAGAAGCACAGATACGCAGTATTTT.

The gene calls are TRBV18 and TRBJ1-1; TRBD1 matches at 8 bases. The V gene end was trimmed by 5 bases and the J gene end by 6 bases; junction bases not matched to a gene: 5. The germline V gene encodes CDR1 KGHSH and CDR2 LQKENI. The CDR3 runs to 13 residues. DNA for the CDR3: TGTGCCAGCTCATCTGGACAGGGCGCTGAAGCTTTCTTT. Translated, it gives CASSSGQGAEAFF. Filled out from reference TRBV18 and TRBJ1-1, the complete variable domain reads NAGVMQNPRHLVRRRGQEARLRCSPMKGHSHVYWYRQLPEEGLKFMVYLQKENIIDESGMPKERFSAEFPKEGPSILRIQQVVRGDSAAYFCASSSGQGAEAFFGQGTRLTVV.

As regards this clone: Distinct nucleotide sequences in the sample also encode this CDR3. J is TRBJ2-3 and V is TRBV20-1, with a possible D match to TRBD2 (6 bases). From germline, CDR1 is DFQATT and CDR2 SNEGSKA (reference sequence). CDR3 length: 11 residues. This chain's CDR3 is CSPGGSDTQYF. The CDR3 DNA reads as TGCTCCCCCGGGGGATCAGATACGCAGTATTTT.

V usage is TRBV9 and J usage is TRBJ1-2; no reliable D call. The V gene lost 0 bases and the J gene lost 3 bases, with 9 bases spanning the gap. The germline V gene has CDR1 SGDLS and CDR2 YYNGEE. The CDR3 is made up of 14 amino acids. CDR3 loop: CASSVEAGDYGYTF. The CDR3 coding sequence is TGTGCCAGCAGCGTAGAGGCCGGGGACTATGGCTACACCTTC.

DNA for the CDR3: TGTGCCAGTAGTTATAACCGGGAATTAAATCAGCCCCAGCATTTT. Its protein product is CASSYNRELNQPQHF. V is TRBV19 and J is TRBJ1-5; D remains unclear. With 5 bases removed from V and 4 bases from J, the gap between germline ends came to 15 bases. The CDR3 has 15 residues. Germline CDR1 LNHDA, CDR2 SQIVND (reference sequence).

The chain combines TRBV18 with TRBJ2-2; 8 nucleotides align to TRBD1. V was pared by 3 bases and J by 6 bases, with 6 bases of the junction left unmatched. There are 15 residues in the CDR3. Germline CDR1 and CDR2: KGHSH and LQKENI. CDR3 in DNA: TGTGCCAGCTCACCGCTTCAGGGGGCTGCCGGGGAGCTGTTTTTT. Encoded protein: CASSPLQGAAGELFF.

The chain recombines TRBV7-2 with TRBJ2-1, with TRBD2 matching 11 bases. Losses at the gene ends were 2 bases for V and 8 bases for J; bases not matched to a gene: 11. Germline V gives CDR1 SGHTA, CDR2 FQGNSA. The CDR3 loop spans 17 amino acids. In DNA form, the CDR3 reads TGTGCCAGCAGCTTATCCCATACTAGCGGGAGTCGGCATGAGCAGTTCTTC. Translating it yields CASSLSHTSGSRHEQFF.

The CDR3 nucleotides are TGTGCCAGCAGTGAATCTGGCAGGGGAGATAATCAGCCCCAGCATTTT. Translated, it gives CASSESGRGDNQPQHF. The genes are TRBV25-1 and TRBJ1-5; D perhaps matches TRBD1 (6 bases). Germline V CDR1 and CDR2: MGHDK, SYGVNS. The CDR3 has 16 residues. Trimming cost V 1 base and J 4 bases, with 14 bases left between them.

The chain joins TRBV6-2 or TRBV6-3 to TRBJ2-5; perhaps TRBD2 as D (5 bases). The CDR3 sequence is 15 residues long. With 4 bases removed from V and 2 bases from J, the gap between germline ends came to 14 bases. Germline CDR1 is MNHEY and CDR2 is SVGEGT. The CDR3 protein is CASSSMAGAQETQYF. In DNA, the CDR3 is TGTGCCAGCAGTTCCATGGCGGGTGCTCAAGAGACCCAGTACTTC.

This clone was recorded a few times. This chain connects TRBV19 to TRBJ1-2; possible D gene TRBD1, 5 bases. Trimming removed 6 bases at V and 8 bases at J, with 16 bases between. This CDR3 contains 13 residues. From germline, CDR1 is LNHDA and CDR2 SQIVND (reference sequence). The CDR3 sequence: CASSLDKIDGYTF. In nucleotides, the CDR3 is TGTGCCAGTAGCCTGGACAAAATCGACGGCTACACCTTC.

The CDR3, as DNA: TGTGCCAGCAGCTTGTACGGGACTACCAACACTGAAGCTTTCTTT. Its protein product is CASSLYGTTNTEAFF. The chain joins TRBV5-4 to TRBJ1-1; D perhaps matches TRBD1 (5 bases). The CDR3 consists of 15 residues. Germline V gene sequence: CDR1 SGHNT, CDR2 YYREEE (reference sequence). V dropped 1 base and J dropped 2 bases, with 12 bases sitting between them.

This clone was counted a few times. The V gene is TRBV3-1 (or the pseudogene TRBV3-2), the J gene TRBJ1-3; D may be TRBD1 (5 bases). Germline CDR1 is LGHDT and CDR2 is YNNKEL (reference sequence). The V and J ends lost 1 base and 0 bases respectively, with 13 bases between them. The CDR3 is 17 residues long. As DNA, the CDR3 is TGTGCCAGCAGCCAAGGTATAGGACAAACCTCTGGAAACACCATATATTTT. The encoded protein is CASSQGIGQTSGNTIYF.

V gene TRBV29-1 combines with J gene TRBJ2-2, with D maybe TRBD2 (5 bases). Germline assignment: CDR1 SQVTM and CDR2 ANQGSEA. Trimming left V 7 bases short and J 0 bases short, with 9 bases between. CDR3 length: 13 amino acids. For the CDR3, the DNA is TGCAGCGCCGGGGAGACGAACACCGGGGAGCTGTTTTTT. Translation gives CSAGETNTGELFF.

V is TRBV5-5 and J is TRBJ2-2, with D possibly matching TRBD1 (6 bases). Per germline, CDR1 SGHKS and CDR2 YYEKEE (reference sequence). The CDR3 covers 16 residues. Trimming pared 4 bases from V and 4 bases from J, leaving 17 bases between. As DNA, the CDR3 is TGTGCCAGCAGCGTAGACAGGACCGACCCCACCGGGGAGCTGTTTTTT. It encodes CASSVDRTDPTGELFF.

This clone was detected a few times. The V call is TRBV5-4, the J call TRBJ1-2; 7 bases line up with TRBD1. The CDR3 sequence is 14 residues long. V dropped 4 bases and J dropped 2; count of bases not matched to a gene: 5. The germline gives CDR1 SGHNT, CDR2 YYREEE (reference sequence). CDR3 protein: CASSPPGQNYGYTF. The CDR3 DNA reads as TGTGCCAGCAGCCCGCCGGGACAGAACTATGGCTACACCTTC.

CDR3 coding DNA: TGCGCCAGCAGTGAGTCATCAGGGGGCATCGGCTATGGCTACACCTTC. Its protein product is CASSESSGGIGYGYTF. The rearrangement uses TRBV10-1 and TRBJ1-2; 8 bases agree with TRBD1. The J segment lost 4 bases and the V segment lost 0 bases, leaving 7 bases of the junction unmatched. The CDR3 runs to 16 residues. Germline CDR1 reads WNHNN; CDR2 reads SYGVQD (reference sequence).

For the CDR3, the DNA is TGTGCCTGGAGCCTACACGCCGGGGTCCGATATGAAAAACTGTTTTTT. Translated, it gives CAWSLHAGVRYEKLFF. The genes are TRBV30 and TRBJ1-4, with D hard to call. This CDR3 is built from 16 residues. CDR1 GTSNPN and CDR2 SVGIG come from the germline V gene (reference sequence). V lost 3 bases and J lost 6, with 20 bases in between. Full variable domain (rest looked up from reference TRBV30 and TRBJ1-4): SQTIHQWPATLVQPVGSPLSLECTVEGTSNPNLYWYRQAAGRGLQLLFYSVGIGQISSEVPQNLSASRPQDRQFILSSKKLLLSDSGFYLCAWSLHAGVRYEKLFFGSGTQLSVL.